The 32 T cell receptor beta chains in this list originate from one sample, sequenced in a study of CD8+ T cells in alopecia areata. The authors extracted RNA and reverse transcribed it into cDNA as the sequencing template. TCRdb's table, derived via immunoSEQ multiplex PCR, lists solely in-frame clones and lacks some. The table lists 90,000 to 100,000 clones, 41% of them singletons, with about 1.5% in the top ten. Sequencing input: CD4+ T cells sorted from blood. Receptors were obtained from a human donor with alopecia areata.

This chain uses TRBV27 with TRBJ2-6; D is unresolved. Germline lookup yields CDR1 MNHEY and CDR2 SMNVEV (reference sequence). V shed 4 bases and J shed 2 bases, with 12 bases lying between them. The CDR3 totals 16 residues. The chain's CDR3 is CASSSNLRTGANVLTF. CDR3 DNA sequence: TGTGCCAGCAGTTCTAATCTTAGGACTGGGGCCAACGTCCTGACTTTC.

CDR3 sequence (DNA): TGTGCCAGCAGTTTTTTCAGGGGAGGCCAGGAGCAGTACTTC. Translation gives CASSFFRGGQEQYF. The J gene is TRBJ2-7, the V gene TRBV27; possibly TRBD1 or TRBD2 for D (6 bases each). Germline CDR1 MNHEY, CDR2 SMNVEV (reference sequence). The CDR3 is made up of 14 amino acids. Trimming shortened V by 3 bases and J by 7 bases, and 16 bases separated the two germline ends.

J is TRBJ1-2 and V is TRBV30; 8 bases are shared with TRBD1. CDR3 length: 14 amino acids. Germline CDR1 reads GTSNPN; CDR2 reads SVGIG (reference sequence). Losses at the gene ends were 3 bases for V and 8 bases for J; bases not matched to a gene: 11. In nucleotides, the CDR3 is TGTGCCTGGAGCCACCCCTTGGACAGGGCGGGCTACACCTTC. Translating it yields CAWSHPLDRAGYTF.

With respect to this clone: This same CDR3 is encoded by further DNA sequences in the sample. The V gene is TRBV7-2, the J gene TRBJ1-1; no reliable D call. This CDR3 has 13 amino acids. V dropped 0 bases and J dropped 1 base, with 3 bases sitting between them. Germline V gene lookup returns CDR1 SGHTA and CDR2 FQGNSA. The CDR3 loop reads CASSLAGNTEAFF. CDR3 in DNA: TGTGCCAGCAGCTTAGCAGGGAACACTGAAGCTTTCTTT.

V is TRBV28 and J is TRBJ2-7; 11 nucleotides line up with TRBD2. The CDR3 loop spans 17 amino acids. From germline, CDR1 is MDHEN and CDR2 SYDVKM. V dropped 2 bases and J dropped 1; count of bases not matched to a gene: 7. The DNA of the CDR3 is TGTGCCAGCAGTTTAGGGCTAGCGGGAGGACATTCCTACGAGCAGTACTTC. Its translation is CASSLGLAGGHSYEQYF.

In regard to this clone: Other DNA sequences within the sample encode an identical CDR3. This chain links TRBV29-1 with TRBJ2-3; D is uncertain. CDR1 is SQVTM and CDR2 is ANQGSEA in the germline V gene. CDR3 length: 14 amino acids. Trimming removed 0 bases from V and 0 bases from J, with 7 bases in between. In nucleotides, the CDR3 is TGCAGCGTTGAAGACCCGCCTAGCACAGATACGCAGTATTTT. This encodes CSVEDPPSTDTQYF.

The chain is built from TRBV7-2 and TRBJ2-6; D is tentatively TRBD1 or TRBD2 (6 bases each). The V gene's germline CDR1 is SGHTA and CDR2 FQGNSA. The CDR3 spans 17 residues. The V end was cut by 4 bases, the J end by 2 bases, with 15 bases between. The CDR3 DNA reads TGTGCCAGCAGCTCCTCAGCCGGGGGCGCTGGGGCCAACGTCCTGACTTTC. Amino acids: CASSSSAGGAGANVLTF.

There are a few counts of this clone. This chain joins TRBV29-1 and TRBJ2-6; 8 nucleotides agree with TRBD1. Germline trimming cut 6 bases from V and 2 bases from J; bases unmatched to any gene: 6. The germline gives CDR1 SQVTM, CDR2 ANQGSEA. The CDR3 has 15 amino acids. DNA of the CDR3: TGCAGCGTGGAAATGACAGGGGCTGGGGCCAACGTCCTGACTTTC. It encodes CSVEMTGAGANVLTF.

V usage is TRBV27 and J usage is TRBJ2-7, with 8 positions matching TRBD2. The CDR3 loop spans 14 amino acids. Germline-derived CDR1 and CDR2 are MNHEY and SMNVEV (reference sequence). Trimming cost V 5 bases and J 9 bases; bases outside gene matches: 12. The CDR3 reads CASSRPDSREGQYF. The CDR3 coding sequence is TGTGCCAGCAGTCGGCCCGACTCCCGGGAGGGGCAGTACTTC.

This clone was observed a handful of times. The J gene is TRBJ2-4, the V gene TRBV19; unclear D gene. Germline assignment: CDR1 LNHDA and CDR2 SQIVND (reference sequence). The CDR3 is 14 amino acids. The germline V and J ends were trimmed by 5 bases and 6 bases, with 14 bases remaining between them. CDR3 sequence: CASSGPWSGNIQYF. CDR3 in DNA: TGTGCCAGTAGTGGCCCCTGGTCGGGAAACATTCAGTACTTC.

The CDR3 is CAWISGPLANYEQYF. CDR3 sequence (DNA): TGTGCCTGGATCTCAGGACCCCTAGCCAACTACGAGCAGTACTTC. This chain connects TRBV30 to TRBJ2-7; weak D call: TRBD2 (5 bases). The CDR3 has 15 residues. From germline, CDR1 is GTSNPN and CDR2 SVGIG (reference sequence). V lost 4 bases and J 3 bases, leaving 19 bases between the germline ends.

This chain joins TRBV28 and TRBJ2-7, with 10 bases matching TRBD2. Losses at the gene ends were 6 bases for V and 0 bases for J; bases not matched to a gene: 8. The CDR3 is 16 amino acids. Germline V gene lookup returns CDR1 MDHEN and CDR2 SYDVKM. CDR3 bases: TGTGCCAGCAGCTTTGATACTAGCGGGGACTCCTACGAGCAGTACTTC. Amino acid sequence: CASSFDTSGDSYEQYF.

The V call is TRBV29-1, the J call TRBJ2-1; 7 bases map to TRBD2. Germline CDR1 SQVTM, CDR2 ANQGSEA. The junction had 10 bases not matched to a gene; V was cut back by 7 bases and J by 7 bases. The length of the CDR3 is 13 residues. As DNA, the CDR3 is TGCAGCGGCAGACTAGCCCTCGGAAATGAGCAGTTCTTC. Amino acids: CSGRLALGNEQFF.

This clone was observed a few times. The chain carries TRBV6-5 and TRBJ2-7; 7 bases map to TRBD1. Unmatched junction bases numbered 4, after V lost 4 bases and J lost 7 bases. The CDR3 has 12 amino acids. Per the germline V gene, CDR1 is MNHEY and CDR2 is SVGAGI. CDR3 amino acids: CASSSWTGEQYF. As DNA, the CDR3 is TGTGCCAGCAGTTCGTGGACAGGAGAGCAGTACTTC.

The gene calls are TRBV30 and TRBJ2-2; possible D gene TRBD1, 6 bases. The V end was cut by 8 bases, the J end by 4 bases, with 17 bases between. This CDR3 comprises 14 residues. Germline V gene lookup returns CDR1 GTSNPN and CDR2 SVGIG (reference sequence). CDR3: CARRAGVTTGELFF. For the CDR3, the DNA is TGTGCCCGCCGTGCAGGGGTGACCACCGGGGAGCTGTTTTTT.

This chain joins TRBV7-2 and TRBJ2-3; no clear D gene. The V end lost 5 bases, the J end lost 2 bases, and 14 bases lay between the germline ends. Germline V gene lookup returns CDR1 SGHTA and CDR2 FQGNSA. The CDR3 sequence is 15 residues long. The CDR3 nucleotides are TGTGCCAGCAGCCCCCGCCCCCAGTTCACAGATACGCAGTATTTT. Its protein product is CASSPRPQFTDTQYF.

The V gene is TRBV29-1, the J gene TRBJ2-7; D gene uncertain. Germline assignment: CDR1 SQVTM and CDR2 ANQGSEA. The CDR3 is made up of 11 amino acids. The V end lost 4 bases, the J end lost 3 bases, and 7 bases lay between the germline ends. CDR3: CSVGRDYEQYF. CDR3 bases: TGCAGCGTTGGGCGAGACTACGAGCAGTACTTC.

This chain uses TRBV4-1 with TRBJ2-2; the match to TRBD1 covers 7 bases. The CDR3 spans 13 residues. The germline V gene encodes CDR1 MGHRA and CDR2 YSYEKL. With V trimmed by 2 bases and J by 7 bases, 1 base remained unmatched. The chain's CDR3 is CASSQQGDGELFF. In DNA form, the CDR3 reads TGCGCCAGCAGCCAACAGGGGGACGGGGAGCTGTTTTTT.

The chain links TRBV2 to TRBJ1-1; D might be TRBD1 (6 bases). The germline gives CDR1 SNHLY, CDR2 FYNNEI. V dropped 3 bases and J dropped 7 bases, with 15 bases sitting between them. This CDR3 comprises 14 residues. The CDR3 DNA sequence: TGTGCCAGCAGTGAGATGGGGGCAATCGTTGAAGCTTTCTTT. This translates into CASSEMGAIVEAFF.

The J gene is TRBJ1-2, the V gene TRBV6-1; D is undetermined. The CDR3 consists of 12 residues. V lost 6 bases, J lost 6 bases, and 11 bases lay in between. Germline V gene data show CDR1 as MNHNS and CDR2 as SASEGT. The CDR3 DNA is TGTGCCAGCAGATTGACGAGACATGGCTACACCTTC. Translating gives CASRLTRHGYTF.

This clone was picked up a small number of times. V usage is TRBV28 and J usage is TRBJ2-5; D is unclear. The germline CDR1 and CDR2 sequences are MDHEN and SYDVKM. The length of the CDR3 is 12 residues. The germline V and J ends were trimmed by 8 bases and 0 bases, with 7 bases remaining between them. DNA of the CDR3: TGTGCCAGCGCCCTAAACCAAGAGACCCAGTACTTC. Amino acid sequence: CASALNQETQYF.

The chain combines TRBV30 with TRBJ1-5; weak D call: TRBD1 (5 bases). This CDR3 is built from 13 residues. V was trimmed by 1 base and J by 5 bases, leaving 9 bases between them. Per the germline V gene, CDR1 is GTSNPN and CDR2 is SVGIG (reference sequence). The CDR3 loop is CAWSARGDQPQHF. CDR3 sequence (DNA): TGTGCCTGGAGTGCTCGGGGGGATCAGCCCCAGCATTTT.

This clone was detected only a few times. J is TRBJ2-3 and V is TRBV19; TRBD2 is a possible D gene (5 bases). Germline V gives CDR1 LNHDA, CDR2 SQIVND (reference sequence). V shed 5 bases and J shed 5 bases, with 17 bases lying between them. This CDR3 contains 15 residues. Here the CDR3 reads CASSDPRRIGDTQYF. For the CDR3, the DNA is TGTGCCAGTAGTGACCCTAGGAGGATCGGAGATACGCAGTATTTT.

Only a few counts were recorded for this clone. The chain employs TRBV15 and TRBJ2-7; D unresolved. CDR3 length: 15 residues. V lost 0 bases and J lost 4, with 13 bases in between. Germline loops: CDR1 LNHNV, CDR2 YYDKDF (reference sequence). CDR3 loop: CATSRDRYNRYEQYF. As DNA, the CDR3 is TGTGCCACCAGCAGAGATCGATATAACCGATACGAGCAGTACTTC.

This clone turned up a few times. This rearrangement joins TRBV7-9 to TRBJ2-3; 8 bases line up with TRBD1. The junction had 4 bases not matched to a gene; V was cut back by 7 bases and J by 1 base. From germline, CDR1 is SEHNR and CDR2 FQNEAQ (reference sequence). CDR3 length equals 14 residues. CDR3 bases: TGTGCCAGCAACGACAGGGGTGGCACAGATACGCAGTATTTT. Translated, it gives CASNDRGGTDTQYF.

The chain uses TRBV7-9 and TRBJ1-1; unclear D gene. The CDR3 has 14 amino acids. Trimming stripped 0 bases from V and 5 bases from J, with 10 bases between. Germline loops: CDR1 SEHNR, CDR2 FQNEAQ (reference sequence). The CDR3 region is CASSLAAGRTEAFF. As DNA, the CDR3 is TGTGCCAGCAGCTTAGCGGCGGGGAGGACTGAAGCTTTCTTT.

This clone has a handful of counts. V is TRBV9 and J is TRBJ2-7; TRBD2 aligns across 7 bases. V lost 2 bases to trimming and J lost 5 bases; unmatched junction nucleotides: 10. Germline V gives CDR1 SGDLS, CDR2 YYNGEE. This CDR3 contains 15 residues. The CDR3 loop is CASSVTSRFGHEQYF. DNA for the CDR3: TGTGCCAGCAGCGTGACTAGCCGCTTTGGCCACGAGCAGTACTTC.

The chain has TRBV4-2 and TRBJ2-5, with D possibly TRBD2 on 6 matching bases. The CDR3 has 15 amino acids. Germline V lookup: CDR1 LGHNA, CDR2 YNFKEQ. The V gene lost 1 base and the J gene lost 3 bases, with 12 bases spanning the gap. The CDR3 region has the DNA TGTGCCAGCAGCCAAGTATCTGGGACTGAAGAGACCCAGTACTTC. Its translation is CASSQVSGTEETQYF.

In this sample, this clone turned up a few times. The genes are TRBV4-1 and TRBJ2-5; 13 positions match TRBD2. J was trimmed by 5 bases and V by 3 bases; bases with no gene match: 6. Germline V gene data show CDR1 as MGHRA and CDR2 as YSYEKL. This CDR3 is 16 amino acids long. The CDR3 DNA reads as TGCGCCAGCAGCCAGGTTAGACTAGCGGGAGGTGAGACCCAGTACTTC. It codes for CASSQVRLAGGETQYF.

This chain links TRBV4-1 with TRBJ1-2; TRBD1 agrees at 8 bases. There are 14 residues in the CDR3. Unmatched junction bases numbered 6, after V lost 2 bases and J lost 7 bases. Germline V gene lookup returns CDR1 MGHRA and CDR2 YSYEKL. CDR3 loop: CASSQRTGSFGYTF. The CDR3 DNA follows: TGCGCCAGCAGCCAACGGACAGGGTCCTTTGGCTACACCTTC.

The V call is TRBV7-2, the J call TRBJ1-5; weak D call: TRBD1 (6 bases). Germline CDR1 is SGHTA and CDR2 is FQGNSA. V lost 5 bases to trimming and J lost 0 bases, with 17 bases between them. The CDR3 runs to 17 residues. The CDR3 DNA follows: TGTGCCAGCAGCCCCATGGGACAAGCCTATAGCAATCAGCCCCAGCATTTT. Its translation: CASSPMGQAYSNQPQHF.

This clone was detected many times. The chain combines TRBV7-9 with TRBJ2-2, with D possibly TRBD2 on 6 matching bases. Trimming took off 4 bases at V and 8 bases at J, with 17 bases between the two ends. Germline V gives CDR1 SEHNR, CDR2 FQNEAQ (reference sequence). The CDR3 extends over 15 amino acids. The CDR3: CASSSLRGYEGELFF. Here the CDR3 DNA reads TGTGCCAGCAGCTCACTTCGGGGGTATGAGGGGGAGCTGTTTTTT. Looking up the rest from reference TRBV7-9 and TRBJ2-2 gives the full variable domain: DTGVSQNPRHKITKRGQNVTFRCDPISEHNRLYWYRQTLGQGPEFLTYFQNEAQLEKSRLLSDRFSAERPKGSFSTLEIQRTEQGDSAMYLCASSSLRGYEGELFFGEGSRLTVL.